These T cell receptor beta chains were read from a single sample in a study of blood T cell repertoires in COVID-19. Profiling relied on immunoSEQ multiplex PCR, and the TCRdb table lists in-frame clones only, not all of them. In the table there are about 270,000 clones, about 87% of which are singletons. Sequencing was performed on PBMCs or T cells enriched from blood (not recorded which). These receptors all come from a woman in her forties or fifties who had recovered from COVID-19. The CDR3 runs from the conserved cysteine through the conserved F or W.

len	v_gene	j_gene	CDR3aa
16	TRBV6-2/TRBV6-3	TRBJ2-1	CASSSPGQGSYNEQFF
16	TRBV18	TRBJ2-2	CASSLGHLSNTGELFF
13	TRBV29-1	TRBJ2-1	CSVEESAQDGQFF
15	TRBV19	TRBJ1-2	CASRNSGQGAYGYTF
15	TRBV3-1/TRBV3-2	TRBJ2-1	CASSQTGLSWNEQFF
15	TRBV11-2	TRBJ1-5	CASSLDWRYNQPQHF
16	TRBV19	TRBJ2-3	CASSKQAGTSMDTQYF
17	TRBV25-1	TRBJ2-3	CASSELSGTSGRGTQYF
18	TRBV21-1	TRBJ2-7	CASSKKPGGDRAFYEQYF
14	TRBV28	TRBJ2-1	CASSLVLAGGPGFF